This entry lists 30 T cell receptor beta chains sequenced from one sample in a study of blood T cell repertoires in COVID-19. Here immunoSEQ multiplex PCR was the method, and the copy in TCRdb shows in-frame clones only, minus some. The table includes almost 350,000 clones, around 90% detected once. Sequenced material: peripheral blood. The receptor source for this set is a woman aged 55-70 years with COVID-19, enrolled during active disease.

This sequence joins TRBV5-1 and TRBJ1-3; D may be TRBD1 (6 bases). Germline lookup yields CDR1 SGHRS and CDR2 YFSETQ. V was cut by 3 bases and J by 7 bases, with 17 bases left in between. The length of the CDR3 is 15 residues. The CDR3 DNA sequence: TGCGCCAGCAGCTCGGGACAATCGACGGGGAACACCATATATTTT. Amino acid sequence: CASSSGQSTGNTIYF.

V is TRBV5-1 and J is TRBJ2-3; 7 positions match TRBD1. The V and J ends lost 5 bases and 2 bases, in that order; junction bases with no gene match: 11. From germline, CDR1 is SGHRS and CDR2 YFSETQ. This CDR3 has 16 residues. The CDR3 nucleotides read TGCGCCAGCAGTTTGATGTCGACAGGGAACACAGATACGCAGTATTTT. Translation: CASSLMSTGNTDTQYF.

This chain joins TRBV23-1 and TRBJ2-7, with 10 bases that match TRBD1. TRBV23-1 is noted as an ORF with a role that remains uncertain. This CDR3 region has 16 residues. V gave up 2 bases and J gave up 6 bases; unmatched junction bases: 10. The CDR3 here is CASSQETGGAASEQYF. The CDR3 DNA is TGCGCCAGCAGTCAAGAGACAGGGGGCGCGGCTTCCGAGCAGTACTTC.

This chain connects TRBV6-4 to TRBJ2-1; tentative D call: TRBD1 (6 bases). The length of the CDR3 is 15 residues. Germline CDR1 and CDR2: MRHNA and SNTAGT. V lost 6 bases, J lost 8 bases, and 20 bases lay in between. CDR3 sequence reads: CASSRTRQDLHEQFF. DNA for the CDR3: TGTGCCAGCAGCAGAACCCGACAGGATCTCCATGAGCAGTTCTTC.

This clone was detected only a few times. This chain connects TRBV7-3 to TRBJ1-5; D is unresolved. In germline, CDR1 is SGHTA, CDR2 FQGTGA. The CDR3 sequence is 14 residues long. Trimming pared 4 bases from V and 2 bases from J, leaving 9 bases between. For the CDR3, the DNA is TGTGCCAGCAGCTCCCCTACTCGCAATCAGCCCCAGCATTTT. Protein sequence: CASSSPTRNQPQHF.

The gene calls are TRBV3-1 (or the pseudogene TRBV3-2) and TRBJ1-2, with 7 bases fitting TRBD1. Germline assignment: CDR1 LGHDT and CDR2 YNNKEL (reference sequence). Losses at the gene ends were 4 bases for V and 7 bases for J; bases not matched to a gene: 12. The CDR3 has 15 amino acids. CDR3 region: CASSLAGGGGGGYTF. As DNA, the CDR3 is TGTGCCAGCAGCCTAGCTGGAGGAGGGGGCGGTGGCTACACCTTC.

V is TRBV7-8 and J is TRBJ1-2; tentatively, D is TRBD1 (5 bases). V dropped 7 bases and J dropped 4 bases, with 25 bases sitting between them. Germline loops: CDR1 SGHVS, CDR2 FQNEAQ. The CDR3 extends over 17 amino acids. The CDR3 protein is CASTRGGYSFRPYGYTF. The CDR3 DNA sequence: TGTGCCAGCACCCGGGGGGGGTATTCCTTCCGTCCCTATGGCTACACCTTC.

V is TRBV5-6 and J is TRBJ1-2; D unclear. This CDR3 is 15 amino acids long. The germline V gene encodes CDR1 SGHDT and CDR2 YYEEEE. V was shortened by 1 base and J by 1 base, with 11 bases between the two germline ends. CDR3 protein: CASSLRGYGNYGYTF. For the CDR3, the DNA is TGTGCCAGCAGCTTGCGAGGGTATGGTAACTATGGCTACACCTTC.

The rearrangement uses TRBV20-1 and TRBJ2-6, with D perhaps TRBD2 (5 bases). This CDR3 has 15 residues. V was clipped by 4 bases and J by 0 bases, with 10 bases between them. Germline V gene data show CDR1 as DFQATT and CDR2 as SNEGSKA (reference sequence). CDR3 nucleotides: TGCAGTGCTATTGATGCGGGCTCTGGGGCCAACGTCCTGACTTTC. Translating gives CSAIDAGSGANVLTF.

The CDR3 protein is CASSLEMGLAKNIQYF. CDR3 nucleotides: TGCGCCAGCAGCTTGGAGATGGGGCTAGCCAAAAACATTCAGTACTTC. The chain joins TRBV5-1 to TRBJ2-4, with D possibly TRBD1 on 5 matching bases. The CDR3 runs 16 residues. Trimming shortened V by 0 bases and J by 0 bases, and 10 bases separated the two germline ends. Looked up from germline, CDR1 is SGHRS and CDR2 is YFSETQ.

The CDR3 loop is CASSLVGGAYQETQYF. The CDR3, as DNA: TGTGCCAGCAGCTTGGTTGGCGGGGCGTACCAAGAGACCCAGTACTTC. V usage is TRBV5-8 and J usage is TRBJ2-5, with a tentative D call TRBD2 (6 bases). The germline gives CDR1 SGHTS, CDR2 YDEGEE. The V end lost 0 bases, the J end lost 0 bases, and 12 bases lay between the germline ends. The CDR3 totals 16 residues.

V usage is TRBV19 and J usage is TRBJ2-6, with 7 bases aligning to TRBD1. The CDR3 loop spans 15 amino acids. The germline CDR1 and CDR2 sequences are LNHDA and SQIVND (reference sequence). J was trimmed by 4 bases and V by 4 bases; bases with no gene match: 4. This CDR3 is CASSKGGPGANVLTF. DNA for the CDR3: TGTGCCAGTAGTAAAGGGGGCCCCGGGGCCAACGTCCTGACTTTC.

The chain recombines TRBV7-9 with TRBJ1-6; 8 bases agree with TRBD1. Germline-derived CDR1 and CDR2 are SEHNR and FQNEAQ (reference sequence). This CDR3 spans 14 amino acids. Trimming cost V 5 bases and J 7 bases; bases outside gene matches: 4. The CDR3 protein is CASSIGTGNSPLHF. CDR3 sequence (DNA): TGTGCCAGCAGCATAGGGACAGGAAATTCACCCCTCCACTTT. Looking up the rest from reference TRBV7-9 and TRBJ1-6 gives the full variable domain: DTGVSQNPRHKITKRGQNVTFRCDPISEHNRLYWYRQTLGQGPEFLTYFQNEAQLEKSRLLSDRFSAERPKGSFSTLEIQRTEQGDSAMYLCASSIGTGNSPLHFGNGTRLTVT.

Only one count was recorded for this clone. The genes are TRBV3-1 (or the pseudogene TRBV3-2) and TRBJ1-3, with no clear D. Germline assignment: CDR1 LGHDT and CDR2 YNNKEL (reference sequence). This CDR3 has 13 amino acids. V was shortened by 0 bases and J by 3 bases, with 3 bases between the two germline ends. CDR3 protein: CASSQDSGNTIYF. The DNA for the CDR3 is TGTGCCAGCAGCCAAGATAGTGGAAACACCATATATTTT.

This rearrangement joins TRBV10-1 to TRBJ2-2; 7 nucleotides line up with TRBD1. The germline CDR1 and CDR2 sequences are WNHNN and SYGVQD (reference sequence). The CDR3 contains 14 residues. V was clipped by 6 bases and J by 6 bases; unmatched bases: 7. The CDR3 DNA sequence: TGCGCCAGCAGGGGAGACAGGGAGTCCGGGGAGCTGTTTTTT. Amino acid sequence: CASRGDRESGELFF.

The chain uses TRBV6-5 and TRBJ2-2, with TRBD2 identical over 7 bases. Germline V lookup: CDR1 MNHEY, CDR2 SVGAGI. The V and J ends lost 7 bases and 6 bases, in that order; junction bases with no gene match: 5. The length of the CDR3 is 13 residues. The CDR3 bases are TGTGCCAGCACCCTCCGGGGGGCCGGGGAGCTGTTTTTT. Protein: CASTLRGAGELFF.

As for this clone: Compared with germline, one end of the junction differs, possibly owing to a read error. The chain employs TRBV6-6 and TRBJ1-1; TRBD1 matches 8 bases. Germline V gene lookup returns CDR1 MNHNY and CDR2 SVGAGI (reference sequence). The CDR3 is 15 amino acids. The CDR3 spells CASSNSGGMGTEAFF. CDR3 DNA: TGTGCCAGCAGTAACTCAGGGGGCATGGGCACTGAAGCTTTCTTT.

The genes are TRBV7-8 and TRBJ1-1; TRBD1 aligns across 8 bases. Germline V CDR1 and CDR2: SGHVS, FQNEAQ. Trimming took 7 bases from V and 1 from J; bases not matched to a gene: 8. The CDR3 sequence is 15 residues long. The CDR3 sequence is CASNFPGQGNTEAFF. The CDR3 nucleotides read TGTGCCAGCAACTTCCCCGGACAGGGGAACACTGAAGCTTTCTTT.

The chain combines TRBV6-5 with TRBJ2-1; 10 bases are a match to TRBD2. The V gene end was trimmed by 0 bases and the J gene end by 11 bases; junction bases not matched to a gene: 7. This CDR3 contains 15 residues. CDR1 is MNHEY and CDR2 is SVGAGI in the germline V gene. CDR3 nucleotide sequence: TGTGCCAGCAGTTACTCCGGGACTAGCGTTGGAAAGCAGTTCTTC. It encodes CASSYSGTSVGKQFF.

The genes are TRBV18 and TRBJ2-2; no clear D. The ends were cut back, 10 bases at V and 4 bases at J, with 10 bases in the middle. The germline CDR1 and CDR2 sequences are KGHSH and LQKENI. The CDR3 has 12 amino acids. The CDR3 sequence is CATSRFTGELFF. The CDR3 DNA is TGTGCCACCTCCAGATTCACCGGGGAGCTGTTTTTT.

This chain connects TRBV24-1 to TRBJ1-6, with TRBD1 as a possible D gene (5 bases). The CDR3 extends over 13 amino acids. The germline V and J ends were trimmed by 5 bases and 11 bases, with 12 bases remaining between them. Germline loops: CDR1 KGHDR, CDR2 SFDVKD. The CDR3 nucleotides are TGTGCCACCAGTGCCGACAGCCGCACACCCCTCCACTTT. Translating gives CATSADSRTPLHF.

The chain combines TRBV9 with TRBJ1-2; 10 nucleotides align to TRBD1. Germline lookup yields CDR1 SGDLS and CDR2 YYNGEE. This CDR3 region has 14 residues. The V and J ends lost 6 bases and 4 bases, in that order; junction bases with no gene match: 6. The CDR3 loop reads CASKGTGDIYGYTF. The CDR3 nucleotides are TGTGCCAGCAAGGGGACAGGGGATATCTATGGCTACACCTTC.

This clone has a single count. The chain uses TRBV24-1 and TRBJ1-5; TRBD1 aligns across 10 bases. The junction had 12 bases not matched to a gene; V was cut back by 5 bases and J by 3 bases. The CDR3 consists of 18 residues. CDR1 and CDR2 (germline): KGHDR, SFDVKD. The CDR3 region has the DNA TGTGCCACCAGTGGGGGGACAGGGGCAAAATCTCACAATCAGCCCCAGCATTTT. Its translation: CATSGGTGAKSHNQPQHF.

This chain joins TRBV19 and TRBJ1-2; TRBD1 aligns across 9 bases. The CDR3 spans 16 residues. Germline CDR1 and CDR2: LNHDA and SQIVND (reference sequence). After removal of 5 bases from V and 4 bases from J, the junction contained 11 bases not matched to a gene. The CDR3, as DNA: TGTGCCAGTAGTTTGCCGGGACAGGGTGAATTCTATGGCTACACCTTC. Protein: CASSLPGQGEFYGYTF.

CDR3 loop: CASSYPGTGGLAFF. DNA of the CDR3: TGTGCCAGCAGTTACCCAGGGACAGGAGGATTGGCTTTCTTT. The chain links TRBV6-5 to TRBJ1-1; 8 bases line up with TRBD1. The CDR3 has 14 amino acids. Germline V gives CDR1 MNHEY, CDR2 SVGAGI. The ends lost 2 bases at V and 11 bases at J; junction bases unmatched: 10.

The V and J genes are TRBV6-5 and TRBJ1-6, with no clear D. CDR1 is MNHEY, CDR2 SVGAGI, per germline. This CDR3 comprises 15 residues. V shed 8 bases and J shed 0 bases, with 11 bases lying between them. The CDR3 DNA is TGTGCCAGCGGGGTGGGGAGCTCCTATAATTCACCCCTCCACTTT. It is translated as CASGVGSSYNSPLHF.

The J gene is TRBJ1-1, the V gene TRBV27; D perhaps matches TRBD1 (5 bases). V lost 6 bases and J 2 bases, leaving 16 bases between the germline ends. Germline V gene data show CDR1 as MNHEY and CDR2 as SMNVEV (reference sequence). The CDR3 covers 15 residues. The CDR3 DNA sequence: TGTGCCAGCAGCCTCGGAATGACAGCAAACACTGAAGCTTTCTTT. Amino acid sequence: CASSLGMTANTEAFF.

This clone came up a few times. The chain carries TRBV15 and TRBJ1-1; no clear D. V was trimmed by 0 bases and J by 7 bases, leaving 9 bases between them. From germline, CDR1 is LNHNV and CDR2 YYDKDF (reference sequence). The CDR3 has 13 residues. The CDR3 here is CATSRELGGEAFF. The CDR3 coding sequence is TGTGCCACCAGCAGAGAATTGGGAGGTGAAGCTTTCTTT.

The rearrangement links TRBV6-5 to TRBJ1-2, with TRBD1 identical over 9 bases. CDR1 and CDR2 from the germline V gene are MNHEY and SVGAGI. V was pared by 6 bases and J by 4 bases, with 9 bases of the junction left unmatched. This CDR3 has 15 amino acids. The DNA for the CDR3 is TGTGCCAGCAGCGCGACAGGGGGGGGACCCTATGGCTACACCTTC. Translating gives CASSATGGGPYGYTF.

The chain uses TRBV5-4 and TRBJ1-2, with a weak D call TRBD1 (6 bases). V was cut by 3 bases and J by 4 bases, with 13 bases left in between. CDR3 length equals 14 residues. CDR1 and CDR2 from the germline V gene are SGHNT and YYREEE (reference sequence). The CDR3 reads CASSSRGQVYGYTF. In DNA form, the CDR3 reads TGTGCCAGCAGCTCGCGGGGGCAGGTCTATGGCTACACCTTC.